These 14 T cell receptor beta chains share one sample of origin, sequenced in a study of PD-1 blockade in classical Hodgkin lymphoma. Some clones are missing from TCRdb's copy, which holds only in-frame ones; the method was immunoSEQ multiplex PCR. The sample has under 65,000 clones, roughly nine tenths seen once. With no exception, relapse followed autologous stem cell transplantation in all patients, and brentuximab vedotin exposure varied. The specimen comprised peripheral blood mononuclear cells (PBMCs), sampled at baseline. Receptors were obtained from a human donor with classical Hodgkin lymphoma.

V usage is TRBV7-3 and J usage is TRBJ1-5; D unresolved. The CDR3 consists of 13 residues. V dropped 5 bases and J dropped 4 bases, with 9 bases sitting between them. Germline loops: CDR1 SGHTA, CDR2 FQGTGA. The CDR3 loop is CASSQHNNQPQHF. The CDR3 DNA sequence: TGTGCCAGCAGCCAACACAATAATCAGCCCCAGCATTTT. The full variable domain, rest sourced from reference TRBV7-3 and TRBJ1-5, is GAGVSQTPSNKVTEKGKYVELRCDPISGHTALYWYRQSLGQGPEFLIYFQGTGAADDSGLPNDRFFAVRPEGSVSTLKIQRTERGDSAVYLCASSQHNNQPQHFGDGTRLSIL.

The chain recombines TRBV28 with TRBJ1-5; no definite D call. The V end was cut by 3 bases, the J end by 6 bases, with 6 bases between. CDR3 length: 12 amino acids. CDR1 is MDHEN and CDR2 is SYDVKM in the germline V gene. In nucleotides, the CDR3 is TGTGCCAGCAGTTTCTACGTTCAGCCCCAGCATTTT. Translated: CASSFYVQPQHF.

This chain joins TRBV18 and TRBJ1-3, with 7 positions matching TRBD1. This CDR3 spans 13 amino acids. Germline CDR1 reads KGHSH; CDR2 reads LQKENI. Trimming cost V 8 bases and J 2 bases; bases outside gene matches: 3. This CDR3 is CASQTGPGNTIYF. The DNA for the CDR3 is TGTGCCAGCCAGACAGGGCCTGGAAACACCATATATTTT.

The chain employs TRBV10-3 and TRBJ1-1, with a weak D call TRBD1 (5 bases). V shed 3 bases and J shed 4 bases, with 21 bases lying between them. This CDR3 is built from 17 residues. The germline CDR1 and CDR2 sequences are ENHRY and SYGVKD. For the CDR3, the DNA is TGTGCCATCAGTGACCCTTTTCAGGGACCTAACGCCACTGAAGCTTTCTTT. Its translation is CAISDPFQGPNATEAFF.

The genes are TRBV2 and TRBJ1-2, with a weak D call TRBD1 (5 bases). The CDR3 totals 15 residues. Deletions cut 2 bases from V and 2 bases from J, with 12 bases between. Germline assignment: CDR1 SNHLY and CDR2 FYNNEI. Here the CDR3 DNA reads TGTGCCAGCAGTGAAAGGGGATTACAGAACTATGGCTACACCTTC. Its translation: CASSERGLQNYGYTF.

This chain joins TRBV30 and TRBJ2-7; D call uncertain. This CDR3 spans 14 amino acids. V was shortened by 0 bases and J by 4 bases, with 13 bases between the two germline ends. Germline CDR1 is GTSNPN and CDR2 is SVGIG (reference sequence). The CDR3 protein is CAWSVGAPFYEQYF. The CDR3 region has the DNA TGTGCCTGGAGTGTAGGAGCGCCGTTTTACGAGCAGTACTTC.

The chain has TRBV5-1 and TRBJ1-1; a possible D gene is TRBD1 (6 bases). Deletions cut 3 bases from V and 4 bases from J, with 10 bases between. CDR3 length: 13 residues. Germline V gene lookup returns CDR1 SGHRS and CDR2 YFSETQ. The CDR3 DNA sequence: TGCGCCAGCAGCTCGGGGGCGTTCACTGAAGCTTTCTTT. Translated: CASSSGAFTEAFF.

This clone is a singleton in its sample. The chain recombines TRBV4-1 with TRBJ2-5; no reliable D call. The V end was cut by 1 base, the J end by 4 bases, with 10 bases between. This CDR3 contains 14 residues. Germline V CDR1 and CDR2: MGHRA, YSYEKL. DNA for the CDR3: TGCGCCAGCAGCCAAGCCCCGGCGTCAGAGACCCAGTACTTC. Its protein product is CASSQAPASETQYF.

The chain recombines TRBV6-5 with TRBJ2-7; D remains unclear. With 8 bases removed from V and 3 bases from J, the gap between germline ends came to 5 bases. This CDR3 is 10 amino acids long. Germline V gene data show CDR1 as MNHEY and CDR2 as SVGAGI. CDR3 sequence: CASGLYEQYF. The CDR3 nucleotides read TGTGCCAGCGGTCTCTACGAGCAGTACTTC.

The chain joins TRBV6-6 to TRBJ2-3, with a tentative D call TRBD2 (6 bases). V lost 5 bases and J lost 2, with 14 bases in between. This CDR3 is 15 amino acids long. Germline CDR1 MNHNY, CDR2 SVGAGI (reference sequence). The CDR3 sequence: CASSALGGVTDTQYF. The CDR3 DNA follows: TGTGCCAGCAGTGCCCTGGGGGGAGTCACAGATACGCAGTATTTT.

This chain joins TRBV2 and TRBJ1-5; the D is unclear. Trimming cost V 1 base and J 4 bases, with 5 bases left between them. CDR3 length: 13 amino acids. CDR1 is SNHLY, CDR2 FYNNEI, per germline. CDR3 in amino acids: CASSEEWNQPQHF. The CDR3 DNA reads as TGTGCCAGCAGTGAAGAGTGGAATCAGCCCCAGCATTTT.

The J gene is TRBJ1-2, the V gene TRBV27, with D perhaps matching TRBD1 (5 bases). This CDR3 has 13 amino acids. Germline V gene lookup returns CDR1 MNHEY and CDR2 SMNVEV (reference sequence). V was shortened by 5 bases and J by 2 bases, with 9 bases between the two germline ends. The DNA for the CDR3 is TGTGCCAGCAGTGACAGTTACAACTATGGCTACACCTTC. It specifies CASSDSYNYGYTF.

The chain employs TRBV6-1 and TRBJ1-5; D gene ambiguous. Germline CDR1 MNHNS, CDR2 SASEGT. CDR3 length equals 14 residues. The V end was cut by 0 bases, the J end by 9 bases, with 12 bases between. Written as DNA, the CDR3 is TGTGCCAGCAGTGAAGCCCTCCCAGTGGGGCCCCAGCATTTT. Protein: CASSEALPVGPQHF.

This chain joins TRBV11-2 and TRBJ2-1, with 11 bases matching TRBD2. The V gene's germline CDR1 is SGHAT and CDR2 FQNNGV. Losses at the gene ends were 1 base for V and 15 bases for J; bases not matched to a gene: 5. There are 13 residues in the CDR3. The DNA of the CDR3 is TGTGCCAGCAGCTTAGTACCTAGCGGGGGGAGGTTCTTC. It translates to CASSLVPSGGRFF.